The 30 T cell receptor beta chains given below trace back to one sample, sequenced in a study of blood T cell repertoires in COVID-19. Measured with immunoSEQ multiplex PCR; TCRdb has only the in-frame clones, and not every one. In the table there are approximately 190,000 clones, about 83% of which are singletons. The specimen was peripheral blood. These receptors came from a woman between 65 and 79 years old with active or convalescent COVID-19.

The rearrangement joins TRBV7-5 to TRBJ1-4; the D call in the table, TRBD1, was not verified against the DNA. TRBV7-5 is listed as a pseudogene. The CDR3 totals 15 residues. CDR3 amino acids: CVRSLQGDPNEKLFF. DNA for the CDR3: TGTGTCAGAAGCTTACAGGGGGATCCTAATGAAAAACTGTTTTTT.

This chain links TRBV24-1 with TRBJ2-3; 8 nucleotides agree with TRBD2. The CDR3 has 17 residues. Germline V gene sequence: CDR1 KGHDR, CDR2 SFDVKD. J gave up 1 base and V 2 bases, and 7 bases lay outside the gene matches. CDR3 bases: TGTGCCACCAGTGATTGGACTAGCAGGAGTCGCACAGATACGCAGTATTTT. It yields the protein CATSDWTSRSRTDTQYF.

In the case of this clone: Compared with germline, one end of the junction differs, possibly owing to a read error. CDR3 protein: CASSLRGAGYDQYF. The CDR3 DNA follows: TGCGCCAGCAGCTTGAGGGGCGCGGGATACGACCAGTACTTC. V is TRBV5-1 and J is TRBJ2-7; D might be TRBD2 (6 bases). The CDR3 covers 14 residues. Germline values: CDR1 SGHRS, CDR2 YFSETQ.

This clone was counted a few times. V usage is TRBV9 and J usage is TRBJ2-2; D uncertain. The germline V and J ends were trimmed by 2 bases and 6 bases, with 8 bases remaining between them. Germline V gene lookup returns CDR1 SGDLS and CDR2 YYNGEE. The CDR3 extends over 13 amino acids. This CDR3 reads CASSVGISGELFF. The CDR3 coding sequence is TGTGCCAGCAGCGTCGGTATCTCCGGGGAGCTGTTTTTT. Complete variable domain (other parts from reference TRBV9 and TRBJ2-2): DSGVTQTPKHLITATGQRVTLRCSPRSGDLSVYWYQQSLDQGLQFLIQYYNGEERAKGNILERFSAQQFPDLHSELNLSSLELGDSALYFCASSVGISGELFFGEGSRLTVL.

The V call is TRBV28, the J call TRBJ2-1, with 7 bases lining up with TRBD2. This CDR3 comprises 16 residues. J was trimmed by 7 bases and V by 4 bases; bases with no gene match: 13. Germline CDR1 reads MDHEN; CDR2 reads SYDVKM. CDR3: CASSSLRREGNNEQFF. The CDR3 DNA sequence: TGTGCCAGCAGTTCCCTTAGGAGGGAGGGTAATAATGAGCAGTTCTTC.

The chain carries TRBV3-1 (or the pseudogene TRBV3-2) and TRBJ2-1; 7 bases align to TRBD1. This CDR3 spans 15 amino acids. Germline-derived CDR1 and CDR2 are LGHDT and YNNKEL (reference sequence). Trimming cost V 3 bases and J 6 bases; bases outside gene matches: 8. The CDR3 nucleotides read TGTGCCAGCAGCCAGATACAGGGGATGGGCAATGAGCAGTTCTTC. Its translation: CASSQIQGMGNEQFF.

The chain carries TRBV19 and TRBJ2-5, with D tentatively TRBD1 (6 bases). Trimming stripped 5 bases from V and 4 bases from J, with 17 bases between. CDR1 is LNHDA, CDR2 SQIVND, per germline (reference sequence). The CDR3 is 15 residues long. CDR3 amino acids: CASSGTRGTPETQYF. DNA of the CDR3: TGTGCCAGTAGTGGTACCAGGGGTACCCCAGAGACCCAGTACTTC.

CDR3 loop: CASSFPKTTSGRANEQFF. CDR3 DNA sequence: TGTGCCAGCAGTTTTCCTAAAACGACTAGCGGGAGGGCCAATGAGCAGTTCTTC. V and J are TRBV7-9 and TRBJ2-1; 14 nucleotides align to TRBD2. The CDR3 has 18 residues. The J segment lost 6 bases and the V segment lost 6 bases, leaving 13 bases of the junction unmatched. CDR1 and CDR2 (germline): SEHNR, FQNEAQ (reference sequence).

The chain has TRBV27 and TRBJ1-2, with 7 positions matching TRBD1. The CDR3 totals 15 residues. V was pared by 6 bases and J by 5 bases, with 12 bases of the junction left unmatched. Germline V gene sequence: CDR1 MNHEY, CDR2 SMNVEV (reference sequence). In DNA, the CDR3 is TGTGCCAGCAGACCAGGACAGGCGGCCAATTATGGCTACACCTTC. As protein: CASRPGQAANYGYTF.

The J gene is TRBJ1-5, the V gene TRBV7-2; TRBD1 matches 8 bases. The germline V gene encodes CDR1 SGHTA and CDR2 FQGNSA. The CDR3 contains 14 residues. The J segment lost 8 bases and the V segment lost 5 bases, leaving 8 bases of the junction unmatched. This CDR3 is CASSQAGGREPQHF. Here the CDR3 DNA reads TGTGCCAGCAGCCAGGCAGGGGGCCGCGAGCCCCAGCATTTT.

CDR3 DNA sequence: TGCGCCAGCAGCTGGAGGGGACAGAACAATGAGCAGTTCTTC. It yields the protein CASSWRGQNNEQFF. This rearrangement joins TRBV5-1 to TRBJ2-1; tentative D call: TRBD1 (7 bases). Between the trimmed V and J ends, which lost 3 bases and 5 bases, there was a span of 12 bases. Germline-derived CDR1 and CDR2 are SGHRS and YFSETQ. There are 14 residues in the CDR3. Full variable domain (remainder filled in from reference TRBV5-1 and TRBJ2-1): KAGVTQTPRYLIKTRGQQVTLSCSPISGHRSVSWYQQTPGQGLQFLFEYFSETQRNKGNFPGRFSGRQFSNSRSEMNVSTLELGDSALYLCASSWRGQNNEQFFGPGTRLTVL.

This sequence joins TRBV6-5 and TRBJ1-3; 7 bases match TRBD1. In germline, CDR1 is MNHEY, CDR2 SVGAGI. The CDR3 covers 15 residues. The V segment lost 6 bases and the J segment 0 bases; nucleotides outside the gene matches: 5. The CDR3 protein is CASRGQPSSGNTIYF. The DNA of the CDR3 is TGTGCCAGCAGGGGACAGCCTAGCTCTGGAAACACCATATATTTT.

CDR3 nucleotides: TGTGCCAGCAGCCCACAGAGGGGACTAGCGGGAGAGAATGAGCAGTTCTTC. Translated, it gives CASSPQRGLAGENEQFF. The V gene is TRBV7-6, the J gene TRBJ2-1; 14 bases are shared with TRBD2. Germline V lookup: CDR1 SGHVS, CDR2 FNYEAQ. The J segment lost 7 bases and the V segment lost 5 bases, leaving 10 bases of the junction unmatched. This CDR3 is built from 17 residues. The full variable domain, its missing parts supplied by reference TRBV7-6 and TRBJ2-1, is GAGVSQSPRYKVTKRGQDVALRCDPISGHVSLYWYRQALGQGPEFLTYFNYEAQQDKSGLPNDRFSAERPEGSISTLTIQRTEQRDSAMYRCASSPQRGLAGENEQFFGPGTRLTVL.

In DNA, the CDR3 is TGTGCCAGCAGCCTGTGGGGGGGGTACGAGCAGTACTTC. Its translation is CASSLWGGYEQYF. The chain has TRBV13 and TRBJ2-7; 7 nucleotides line up with TRBD2. Looked up from germline, CDR1 is PRHDT and CDR2 is FYEKMQ (reference sequence). Trimming cost V 5 bases and J 4 bases; bases outside gene matches: 5. This CDR3 has 13 residues. Drawing the rest from reference TRBV13 and TRBJ2-7, the complete variable domain is AAGVIQSPRHLIKEKRETATLKCYPIPRHDTVYWYQQGPGQDPQFLISFYEKMQSDKGSIPDRFSAQQFSDYHSELNMSSLELGDSALYFCASSLWGGYEQYFGPGTRLTVT.

This clone has just a few counts. The J gene is TRBJ2-2, the V gene TRBV5-1; 10 positions agree with TRBD2. CDR1 SGHRS and CDR2 YFSETQ come from the germline V gene. Trimming at V came to 3 bases and at J to 2 bases, leaving 7 bases not matched to a gene. The length of the CDR3 is 17 residues. CDR3 in amino acids: CASSWGWTSGNTGELFF. DNA for the CDR3: TGCGCCAGCAGCTGGGGGTGGACTAGCGGTAACACCGGGGAGCTGTTTTTT. The full variable domain, rest sourced from reference TRBV5-1 and TRBJ2-2, is KAGVTQTPRYLIKTRGQQVTLSCSPISGHRSVSWYQQTPGQGLQFLFEYFSETQRNKGNFPGRFSGRQFSNSRSEMNVSTLELGDSALYLCASSWGWTSGNTGELFFGEGSRLTVL.

The CDR3 loop reads CAISELAGVRNEQFF. The CDR3 nucleotides are TGTGCCATCAGTGAACTAGCGGGAGTCAGGAATGAGCAGTTCTTC. This chain links TRBV10-3 with TRBJ2-1, with TRBD2 matching over 11 bases. With 3 bases clipped from V and 7 bases from J, the junction kept 5 bases outside the gene matches. CDR3 size: 15 residues. Germline V gene lookup returns CDR1 ENHRY and CDR2 SYGVKD.

The chain joins TRBV19 to TRBJ2-3; 8 nucleotides agree with TRBD1. The CDR3 spans 12 residues. V shed 8 bases, J shed 4 bases, and the junction held 2 bases outside the gene matches. Germline values: CDR1 LNHDA, CDR2 SQIVND (reference sequence). The CDR3: CASGQGPDTQYF. In nucleotides, the CDR3 is TGTGCCAGTGGACAGGGCCCAGATACGCAGTATTTT.

J is TRBJ2-3 and V is TRBV9, with 7 bases identical to TRBD2. Germline V lookup: CDR1 SGDLS, CDR2 YYNGEE. CDR3 length equals 16 residues. V dropped 4 bases and J dropped 2; count of bases not matched to a gene: 10. The CDR3 reads CASSPRRREATDTQYF. Written as DNA, the CDR3 is TGTGCCAGCAGCCCCCGTCGACGGGAGGCCACAGATACGCAGTATTTT.

The rearrangement joins TRBV5-1 to TRBJ2-3, with D possibly TRBD2 on 5 matching bases. V shed 2 bases and J shed 6 bases, with 13 bases lying between them. The CDR3 has 14 amino acids. Germline V CDR1 and CDR2: SGHRS, YFSETQ. The CDR3 DNA is TGCGCCAGCAGCTTTTCTAGAGGGATGGATACGCAGTATTTT. Its translation is CASSFSRGMDTQYF.

The chain employs TRBV11-3 and TRBJ2-1, with D uncertain. The CDR3 consists of 14 residues. Germline assignment: CDR1 SGHNT and CDR2 YENEEA. V lost 1 base and J 4 bases, leaving 8 bases between the germline ends. In DNA, the CDR3 is TGTGCCAGCAGCTTAGGTACAAGTTACAATGAGCAGTTCTTC. Translating gives CASSLGTSYNEQFF.

The chain uses TRBV5-6 and TRBJ1-2; TRBD1 might be the D (5 bases). Germline V gene data show CDR1 as SGHDT and CDR2 as YYEEEE. Trimming pared 3 bases from V and 0 bases from J, leaving 12 bases between. The CDR3 sequence is 15 residues long. CDR3 nucleotides: TGTGCCAGCAGCTGGACCGACAGAACTAACTATGGCTACACCTTC. Amino acids: CASSWTDRTNYGYTF. The full variable domain, its missing parts supplied by reference TRBV5-6 and TRBJ1-2, is DAGVTQSPTHLIKTRGQQVTLRCSPKSGHDTVSWYQQALGQGPQFIFQYYEEEERQRGNFPDRFSGHQFPNYSSELNVNALLLGDSALYLCASSWTDRTNYGYTFGSGTRLTVV.

This clone was found once. The chain couples TRBV6-5 to TRBJ2-1, with D possibly TRBD2 on 6 matching bases. CDR1 and CDR2 (germline): MNHEY, SVGAGI. The CDR3 has 14 amino acids. Trimming took off 2 bases at V and 4 bases at J, with 9 bases between the two ends. CDR3 protein: CASSYRAGYNEQFF. In DNA form, the CDR3 reads TGTGCCAGCAGTTACAGGGCGGGGTACAATGAGCAGTTCTTC.

This clone appeared once. This chain joins TRBV5-1 and TRBJ2-5; perhaps TRBD1 as D (8 bases). Germline CDR1 and CDR2: SGHRS and YFSETQ. Trimming took 3 bases from V and 6 from J, leaving 24 bases between them. This CDR3 region has 17 residues. The CDR3 region has the DNA TGCGCCAGCAGCTGGGGAGGACAGGGAGGGCAAGAAAAGACCCAGTACTTC. This codes for CASSWGGQGGQEKTQYF.

The chain employs TRBV7-9 and TRBJ1-4; D is ambiguous. The CDR3 is made up of 14 amino acids. V lost 5 bases and J 1 base, leaving 8 bases between the germline ends. In germline, CDR1 is SEHNR, CDR2 FQNEAQ (reference sequence). CDR3 sequence reads: CASSPGRTNEKLFF. The CDR3, as DNA: TGTGCCAGCAGCCCGGGGAGAACTAATGAAAAACTGTTTTTT.

The chain is built from TRBV9 and TRBJ1-1, with 11 bases identical to TRBD1. The CDR3 has 15 residues. V dropped 3 bases and J dropped 4; count of bases not matched to a gene: 5. Germline values: CDR1 SGDLS, CDR2 YYNGEE. The CDR3 sequence is CASSATGTGGTEAFF. The DNA for the CDR3 is TGTGCCAGCAGCGCAACCGGGACAGGGGGCACTGAAGCTTTCTTT.

The gene calls are TRBV7-2 and TRBJ2-2, with TRBD1 identical over 8 bases. Germline V CDR1 and CDR2: SGHTA, FQGNSA. V lost 6 bases to trimming and J lost 5 bases; unmatched junction nucleotides: 5. The CDR3 has 14 residues. The CDR3, as DNA: TGTGCCAGCAGGCGACAGGGGCGGACCGGGGAGCTGTTTTTT. Translation gives CASRRQGRTGELFF.

The gene calls are TRBV7-3 and TRBJ2-3; 10 bases line up with TRBD1. Losses at the gene ends were 4 bases for V and 1 base for J; bases not matched to a gene: 5. The CDR3 consists of 16 residues. Germline V gene sequence: CDR1 SGHTA, CDR2 FQGTGA. Here the CDR3 DNA reads TGTGCCAGCAGCTCGGGGACAGGGGTCGGCACAGATACGCAGTATTTT. It specifies CASSSGTGVGTDTQYF. Looking up the rest from reference TRBV7-3 and TRBJ2-3 gives the full variable domain: GAGVSQTPSNKVTEKGKYVELRCDPISGHTALYWYRQSLGQGPEFLIYFQGTGAADDSGLPNDRFFAVRPEGSVSTLKIQRTERGDSAVYLCASSSGTGVGTDTQYFGPGTRLTVL.

This clone was detected a few times. V usage is TRBV5-4 and J usage is TRBJ1-4; 9 bases fit TRBD1. The CDR3 loop spans 15 amino acids. Germline V gene lookup returns CDR1 SGHNT and CDR2 YYREEE (reference sequence). V shed 4 bases, J shed 6 bases, and the junction held 7 bases outside the gene matches. CDR3 coding DNA: TGTGCCAGCAGCGTGAACAGGGGGCTAGATGAAAAACTGTTTTTT. Translated: CASSVNRGLDEKLFF.

The chain couples TRBV30 to TRBJ2-1; D not certain. Trimming took 4 bases from V and 6 from J, leaving 10 bases between them. The CDR3 has 12 amino acids. Germline V gene data show CDR1 as GTSNPN and CDR2 as SVGIG (reference sequence). The CDR3 sequence is CAWTLSRNEQFF. CDR3 coding DNA: TGTGCCTGGACTCTAAGTCGCAATGAGCAGTTCTTC.

The chain recombines TRBV19 with TRBJ2-2; maybe TRBD1 (5 bases). V gave up 1 base and J gave up 6 bases, with 15 bases separating them. In germline, CDR1 is LNHDA, CDR2 SQIVND (reference sequence). The CDR3 length is 16 residues. The DNA for the CDR3 is TGTGCCAGTAGTATAGGATGGGGTATACAGGCCGGGGAGCTGTTTTTT. Protein: CASSIGWGIQAGELFF. Full variable domain (rest looked up from reference TRBV19 and TRBJ2-2): DGGITQSPKYLFRKEGQNVTLSCEQNLNHDAMYWYRQDPGQGLRLIYYSQIVNDFQKGDIAEGYSVSREKKESFPLTVTSAQKNPTAFYLCASSIGWGIQAGELFFGEGSRLTVL.